This T cell receptor beta chain was found in a study of cytomegalovirus exposure and HLA in healthy donors. The study's findings and limits: TCR beta V- and J-gene trimming, according to a later analysis, was linked to a missense DCLRE1C variant. Accurate prediction of most subjects' HLA-A and HLA-B alleles from TCR beta sequences was reported. Most TCR sequences were uncommon, yet certain public TCRs appeared in many donors.

Primers: 60 Vbeta forward and 13 Jbeta reverse. The data were produced by immunoSEQ multiplex PCR, yet TCRdb's version contains in-frame clones alone and is incomplete. The sample lists some 130,000 clones, roughly 70% seen once, with about 3% in the top ten. This CDR3 comprises 15 residues. CDR1 is MNHNY and CDR2 is SVGAGI in the germline V gene (reference sequence). The ends lost 2 bases at V and 2 bases at J; junction bases unmatched: 5. About this clone: Its antigen is undetermined.

The chain couples TRBV6-6 to TRBJ2-7; the match to TRBD1 covers 8 bases. Sequencing used PBMCs. The sequence was collected from a man aged 30 to 45 in good health and CMV-seronegative. The CDR3 nucleotides read TGTGCCAGCAGTTACGCGCCGGGACAGGCCTACGAGCAGTACTTC. Its translation: CASSYAPGQAYEQYF.